This is a list of T cell receptor beta chains from one sample in a study of identical twins. TCRdb reprocessed the 5' RACE reads with MiXCR, giving one entry per CDR3 protein. Of around 1.7 million distinct CDR3 sequences listed, more than 30% are singletons. Sequenced material: cord blood. Receptors originate from a newborn girl in good health. Each CDR3 is given with its conserved first and last residue. Fields, in order: J gene, clone size, V gene, D gene, CDR3 DNA, CDR3 protein. A D gene is named only where the DNA matches it firmly. Where a row states a size, it is once, few, many or the class of an expanded clone; other rows omit it.

j_gene: TRBJ1-2
abundance: .
v_gene: TRBV3-1
d_gene: .
CDR3nt: TGTGCCAGCAGCCAGTTAGAGAGTGGCTATGGCTACACCTTC
CDR3aa: CASSQLESGYGYTF

j_gene: TRBJ2-7
abundance: .
v_gene: TRBV12-3/TRBV12-4
d_gene: .
CDR3nt: TGTGCCAGCAGTTTTGGACACGTGGCGGGGGAGCAGTACTTC
CDR3aa: CASSFGHVAGEQYF

j_gene: TRBJ2-7
abundance: .
v_gene: TRBV20-1
d_gene: .
CDR3nt: TGCAGTGCTAGCCATGGGGGGTACGAGCAGTACTTC
CDR3aa: CSASHGGYEQYF

j_gene: TRBJ2-7
abundance: .
v_gene: TRBV13
d_gene: .
CDR3nt: TGTGCCACAAGTACGGGGGGCGGCCTCTCCTACGAGCAGTACTTC
CDR3aa: CATSTGGGLSYEQYF

j_gene: TRBJ2-7
abundance: .
v_gene: TRBV28
d_gene: .
CDR3nt: TGTGCCAGCAGTCTTCCGGACGCTTACAACGACATAAGCTACGAGCAGTACTTC
CDR3aa: CASSLPDAYNDISYEQYF

j_gene: TRBJ2-7
abundance: many
v_gene: TRBV27
d_gene: .
CDR3nt: TGTGCCAGCAGTTCCACCCCTTGGGGTTACGAGCAGTACTTC
CDR3aa: CASSSTPWGYEQYF

j_gene: TRBJ1-2
abundance: once
v_gene: TRBV2
d_gene: TRBD1
CDR3nt: TGTGCCAGCAGTGTAGCGGGGGGACAGGGCCTAAACTATGGCTACACCTTC
CDR3aa: CASSVAGGQGLNYGYTF

j_gene: TRBJ2-7
abundance: few
v_gene: TRBV29-1
d_gene: .
CDR3nt: TGCAGCGTCATGGAGGGTTCCTACGAGCAGTACTTC
CDR3aa: CSVMEGSYEQYF

j_gene: TRBJ2-1
abundance: few
v_gene: TRBV20-1
d_gene: .
CDR3nt: TGCAGTGCTTGGGGGACTGCCTACCGCAATGAGCAGTTCTTC
CDR3aa: CSAWGTAYRNEQFF

j_gene: TRBJ2-7
abundance: .
v_gene: TRBV10-3
d_gene: .
CDR3nt: TGTGCCATCAGAAGTTGGGCCGATAATGAGCAGTACTTC
CDR3aa: CAIRSWADNEQYF

j_gene: TRBJ2-1
abundance: few
v_gene: TRBV12-3/TRBV12-4
d_gene: .
CDR3nt: TGTGCCAGCAGCGGACGGTTCAATGAGCAGTTCTTC
CDR3aa: CASSGRFNEQFF